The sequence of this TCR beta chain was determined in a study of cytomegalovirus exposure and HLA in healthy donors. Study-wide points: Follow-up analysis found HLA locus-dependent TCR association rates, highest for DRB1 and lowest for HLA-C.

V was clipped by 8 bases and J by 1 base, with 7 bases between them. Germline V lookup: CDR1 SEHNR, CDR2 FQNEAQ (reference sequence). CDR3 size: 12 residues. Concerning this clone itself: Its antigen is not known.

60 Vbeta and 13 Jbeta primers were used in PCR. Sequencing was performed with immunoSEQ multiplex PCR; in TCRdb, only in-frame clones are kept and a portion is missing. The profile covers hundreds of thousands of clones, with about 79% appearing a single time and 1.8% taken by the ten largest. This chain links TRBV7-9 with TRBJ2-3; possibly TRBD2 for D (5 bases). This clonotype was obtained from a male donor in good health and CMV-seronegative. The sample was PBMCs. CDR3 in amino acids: CASEEGTDTQYF. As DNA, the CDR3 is TGTGCCAGCGAGGAGGGCACAGATACGCAGTATTTT.